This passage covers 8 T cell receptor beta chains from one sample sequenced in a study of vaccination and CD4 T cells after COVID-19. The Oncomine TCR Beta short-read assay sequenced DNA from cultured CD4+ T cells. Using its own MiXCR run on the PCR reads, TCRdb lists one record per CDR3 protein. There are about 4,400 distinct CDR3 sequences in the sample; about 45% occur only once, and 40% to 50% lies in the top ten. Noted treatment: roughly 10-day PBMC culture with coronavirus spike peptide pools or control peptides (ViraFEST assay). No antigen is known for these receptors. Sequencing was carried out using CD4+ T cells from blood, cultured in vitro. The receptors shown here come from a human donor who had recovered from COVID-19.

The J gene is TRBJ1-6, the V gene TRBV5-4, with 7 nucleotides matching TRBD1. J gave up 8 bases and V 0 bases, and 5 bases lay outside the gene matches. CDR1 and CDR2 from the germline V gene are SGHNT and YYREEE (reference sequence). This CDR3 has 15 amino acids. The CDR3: CASSLVQGEDSPLHF. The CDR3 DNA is TGTGCCAGCAGCTTGGTCCAGGGGGAAGATTCACCCCTCCACTTT. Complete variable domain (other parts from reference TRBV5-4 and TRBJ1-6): ETGVTQSPTHLIKTRGQQVTLRCSSQSGHNTVSWYQQALGQGPQFIFQYYREEENGRGNFPPRFSGLQFPNYSSELNVNALELDDSALYLCASSLVQGEDSPLHFGNGTRLTVT.

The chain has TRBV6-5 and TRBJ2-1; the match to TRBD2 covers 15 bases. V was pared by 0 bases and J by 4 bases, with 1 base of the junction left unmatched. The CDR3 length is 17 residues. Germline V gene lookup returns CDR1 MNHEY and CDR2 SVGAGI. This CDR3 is CASSYSGLAGGYNEQFF. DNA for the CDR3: TGTGCCAGCAGTTACTCCGGACTAGCGGGAGGGTACAATGAGCAGTTCTTC.

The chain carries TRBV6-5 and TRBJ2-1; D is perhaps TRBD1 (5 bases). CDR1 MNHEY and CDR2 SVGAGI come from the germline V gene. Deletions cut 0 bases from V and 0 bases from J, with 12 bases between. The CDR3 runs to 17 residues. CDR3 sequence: CASSYSWSDSSYNEQFF. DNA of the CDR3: TGTGCCAGCAGTTACTCGTGGAGCGACAGCTCCTACAATGAGCAGTTCTTC.

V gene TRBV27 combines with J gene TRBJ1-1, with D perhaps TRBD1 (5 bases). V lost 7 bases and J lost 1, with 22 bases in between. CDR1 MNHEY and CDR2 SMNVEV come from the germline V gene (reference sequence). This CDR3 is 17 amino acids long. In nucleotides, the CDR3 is TGTGCCAGCACCCCCAGGCCCTTCAGGGAATCGAACACTGAAGCTTTCTTT. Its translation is CASTPRPFRESNTEAFF.

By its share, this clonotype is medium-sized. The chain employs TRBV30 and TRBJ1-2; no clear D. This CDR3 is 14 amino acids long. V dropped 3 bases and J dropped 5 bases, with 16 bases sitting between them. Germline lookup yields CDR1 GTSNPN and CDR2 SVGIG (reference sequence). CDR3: CAWSGSGLGYGYTF. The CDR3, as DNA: TGTGCCTGGAGCGGTTCGGGCCTCGGGTATGGCTACACCTTC.

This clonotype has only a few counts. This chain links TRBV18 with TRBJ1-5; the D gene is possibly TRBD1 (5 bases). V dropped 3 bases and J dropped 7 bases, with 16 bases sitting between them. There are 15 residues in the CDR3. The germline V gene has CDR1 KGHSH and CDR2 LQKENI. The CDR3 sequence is CASSPSGLSRQPQHF. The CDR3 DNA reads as TGTGCCAGCTCACCGTCAGGGCTTAGTAGACAGCCCCAGCATTTT.

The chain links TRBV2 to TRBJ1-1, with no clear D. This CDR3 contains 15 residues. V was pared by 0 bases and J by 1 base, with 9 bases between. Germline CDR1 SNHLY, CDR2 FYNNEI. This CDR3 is CASSEAWRRNTEAFF. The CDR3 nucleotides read TGTGCCAGCAGTGAAGCGTGGCGGAGGAACACTGAAGCTTTCTTT.

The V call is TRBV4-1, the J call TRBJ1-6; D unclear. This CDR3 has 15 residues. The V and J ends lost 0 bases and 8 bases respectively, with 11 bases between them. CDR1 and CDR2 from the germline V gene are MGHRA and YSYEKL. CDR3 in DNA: TGCGCCAGCAGCCAAGATAGGACGGTATATTCACCCCTCCACTTT. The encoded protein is CASSQDRTVYSPLHF.